This TCR beta chain was profiled in a study of shared clonotypes between healthy human individuals. Study details: A couple of female and three male donors aged 18 to 49 were enrolled.

CD8 cells classed as naive were CD45RO-negative and positively selected for CCR7, excluding terminally differentiated effector memory CD45RA+ cells. Original handling: In the immunoSEQ data, sequences were junction-only and lacked quality scores, so filtering differed. Generated by immunoSEQ multiplex PCR, the TCRdb table keeps only in-frame clones and is missing some. V and J calls and clone size are given by that table; D and trimming were obtained from the DNA. The profile shows around 2.1 million clones, roughly 91% of them singletons. The table lists this clone with a count of one. The source material was naive CD8+ T cells from PBMCs. The receptor was derived from a man aged 18-30 years in good health. Some clones in this sample may be carry-over from other donors' samples.

CDR3 protein: CASSSPTERYSYEQYF. CDR3 DNA: TGTGCCAGCAGTTCCCCCACAGAGAGATACTCCTACGAGCAGTACTTC. V usage is TRBV28 and J usage is TRBJ2-7; D is unresolved. Germline CDR1 MDHEN, CDR2 SYDVKM. The CDR3 is 16 amino acids. Trimming removed 4 bases from V and 0 bases from J, with 16 bases in between.